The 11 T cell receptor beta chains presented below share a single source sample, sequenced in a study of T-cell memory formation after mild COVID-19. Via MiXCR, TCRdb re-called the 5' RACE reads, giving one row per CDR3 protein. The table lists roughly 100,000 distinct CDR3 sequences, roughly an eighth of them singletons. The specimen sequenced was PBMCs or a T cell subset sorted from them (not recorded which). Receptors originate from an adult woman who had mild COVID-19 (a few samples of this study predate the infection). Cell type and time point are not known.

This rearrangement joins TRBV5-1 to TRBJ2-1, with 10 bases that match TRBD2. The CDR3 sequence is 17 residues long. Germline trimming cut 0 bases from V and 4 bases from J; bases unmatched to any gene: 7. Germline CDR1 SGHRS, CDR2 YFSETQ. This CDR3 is CASSLAPSGRGYNEQFF. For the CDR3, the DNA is TGCGCCAGCAGCTTGGCGCCTAGCGGGAGAGGTTACAATGAGCAGTTCTTC.

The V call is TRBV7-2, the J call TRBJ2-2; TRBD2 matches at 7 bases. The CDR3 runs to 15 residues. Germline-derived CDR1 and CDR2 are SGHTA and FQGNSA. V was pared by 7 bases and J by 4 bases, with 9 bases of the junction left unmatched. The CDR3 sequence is CASTDDGGGTGELFF. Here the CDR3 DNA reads TGTGCCAGCACTGACGACGGCGGGGGCACCGGGGAGCTGTTTTTT.

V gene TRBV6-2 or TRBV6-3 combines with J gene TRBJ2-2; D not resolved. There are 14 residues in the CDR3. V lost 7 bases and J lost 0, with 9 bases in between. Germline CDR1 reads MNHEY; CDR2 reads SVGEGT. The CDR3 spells CASILIPNTGELFF. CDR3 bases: TGTGCCAGCATCCTAATTCCGAACACCGGGGAGCTGTTTTTT.

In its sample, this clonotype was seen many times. This chain's CDR3 is CASSFWDRGTETQYF. The CDR3 bases are TGTGCCAGCAGCTTCTGGGACAGGGGGACGGAGACCCAGTACTTC. The chain recombines TRBV7-9 with TRBJ2-5; 11 bases fit TRBD1. J lost 5 bases, V lost 3 bases, and 5 bases had no gene match. This CDR3 has 15 amino acids. Looked up from germline, CDR1 is SEHNR and CDR2 is FQNEAQ (reference sequence).

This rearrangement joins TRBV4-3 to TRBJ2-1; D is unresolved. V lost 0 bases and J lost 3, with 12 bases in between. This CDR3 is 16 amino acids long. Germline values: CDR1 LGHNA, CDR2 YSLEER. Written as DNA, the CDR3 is TGCGCCAGCAGCCAAGATGGGGAATCGGGCTACAATGAGCAGTTCTTC. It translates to CASSQDGESGYNEQFF.

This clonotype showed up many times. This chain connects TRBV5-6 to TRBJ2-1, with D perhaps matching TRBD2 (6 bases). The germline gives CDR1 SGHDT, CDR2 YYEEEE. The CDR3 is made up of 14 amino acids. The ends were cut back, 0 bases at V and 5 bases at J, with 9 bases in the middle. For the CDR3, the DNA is TGTGCCAGCAGCTTGGATCTAGCGAACAATGAGCAGTTCTTC. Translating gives CASSLDLANNEQFF.

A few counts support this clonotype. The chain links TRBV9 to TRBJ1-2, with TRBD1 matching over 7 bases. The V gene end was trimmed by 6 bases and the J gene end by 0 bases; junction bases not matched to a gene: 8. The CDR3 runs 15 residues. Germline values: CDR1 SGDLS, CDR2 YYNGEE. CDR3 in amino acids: CASTPTGTANYGYTF. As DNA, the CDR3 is TGTGCCAGCACCCCGACGGGGACAGCTAACTATGGCTACACCTTC.

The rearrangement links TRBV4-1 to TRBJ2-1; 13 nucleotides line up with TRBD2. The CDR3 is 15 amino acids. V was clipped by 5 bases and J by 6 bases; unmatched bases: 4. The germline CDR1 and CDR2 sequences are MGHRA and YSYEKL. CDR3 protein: CASSLRLAGGNEQFF. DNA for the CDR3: TGCGCCAGCAGCTTAAGACTAGCGGGGGGCAATGAGCAGTTCTTC.

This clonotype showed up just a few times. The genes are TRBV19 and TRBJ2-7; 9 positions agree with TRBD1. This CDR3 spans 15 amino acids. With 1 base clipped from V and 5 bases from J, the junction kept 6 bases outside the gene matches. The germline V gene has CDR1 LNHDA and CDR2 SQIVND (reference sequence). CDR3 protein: CASSIGDGTGNEQYF. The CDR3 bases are TGTGCCAGTAGTATAGGTGATGGGACAGGGAACGAGCAGTACTTC. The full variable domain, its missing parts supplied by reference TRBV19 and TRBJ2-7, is DGGITQSPKYLFRKEGQNVTLSCEQNLNHDAMYWYRQDPGQGLRLIYYSQIVNDFQKGDIAEGYSVSREKKESFPLTVTSAQKNPTAFYLCASSIGDGTGNEQYFGPGTRLTVT.

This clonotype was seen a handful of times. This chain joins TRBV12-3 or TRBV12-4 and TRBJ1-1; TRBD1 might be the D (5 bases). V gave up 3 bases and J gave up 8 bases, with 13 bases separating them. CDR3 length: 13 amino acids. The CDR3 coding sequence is TGTGCCAGCAGTTTTTCCGAGGGGACCGAAGCTTTCTTT. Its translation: CASSFSEGTEAFF.

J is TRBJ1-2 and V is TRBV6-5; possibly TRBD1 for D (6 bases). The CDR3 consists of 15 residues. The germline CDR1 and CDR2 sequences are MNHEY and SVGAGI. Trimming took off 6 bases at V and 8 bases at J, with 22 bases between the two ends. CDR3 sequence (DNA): TGTGCCAGCAGCCCAACAGGGCGGCTGCCGTGGGGCTACACCTTC. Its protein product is CASSPTGRLPWGYTF.